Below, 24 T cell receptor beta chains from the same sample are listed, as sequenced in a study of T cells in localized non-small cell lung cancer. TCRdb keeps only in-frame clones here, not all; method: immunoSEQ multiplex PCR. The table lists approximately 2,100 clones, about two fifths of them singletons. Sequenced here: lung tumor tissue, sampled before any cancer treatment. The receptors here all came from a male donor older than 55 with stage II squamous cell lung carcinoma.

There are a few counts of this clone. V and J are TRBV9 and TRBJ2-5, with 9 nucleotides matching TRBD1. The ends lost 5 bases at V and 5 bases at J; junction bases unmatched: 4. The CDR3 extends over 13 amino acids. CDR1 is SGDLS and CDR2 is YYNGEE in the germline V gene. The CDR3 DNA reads TGTGCCAGCAGGGGGGACAGGGTGGAGACCCAGTACTTC. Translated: CASRGDRVETQYF.

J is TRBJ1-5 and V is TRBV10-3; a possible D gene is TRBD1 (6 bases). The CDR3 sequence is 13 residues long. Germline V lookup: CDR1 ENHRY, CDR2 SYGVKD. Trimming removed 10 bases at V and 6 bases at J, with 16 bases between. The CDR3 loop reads CASQGQVRQPQHF. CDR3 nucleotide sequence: TGTGCCAGCCAGGGGCAGGTACGTCAGCCCCAGCATTTT.

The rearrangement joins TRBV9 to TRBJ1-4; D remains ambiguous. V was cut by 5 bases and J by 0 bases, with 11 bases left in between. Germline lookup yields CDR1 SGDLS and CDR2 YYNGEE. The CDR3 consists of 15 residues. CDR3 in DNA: TGTGCCAGCAGTGAATCAGGACCAACTAATGAAAAACTGTTTTTT. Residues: CASSESGPTNEKLFF.

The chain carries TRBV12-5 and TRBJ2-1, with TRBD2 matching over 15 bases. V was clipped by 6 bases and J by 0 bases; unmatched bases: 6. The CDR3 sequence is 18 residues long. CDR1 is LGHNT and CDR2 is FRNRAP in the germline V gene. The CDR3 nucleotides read TGTGCTAGTGGGGCCGGGACTAGCGGGAGGATCTCCTACAATGAGCAGTTCTTC. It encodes CASGAGTSGRISYNEQFF. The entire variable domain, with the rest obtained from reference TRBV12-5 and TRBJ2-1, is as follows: DARVTQTPRHKVTEMGQEVTMRCQPILGHNTVFWYRQTMMQGLELLAYFRNRAPLDDSGMPKDRFSAEMPDATLATLKIQPSEPRDSAVYFCASGAGTSGRISYNEQFFGPGTRLTVL.

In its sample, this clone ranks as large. The CDR3 region is CASSLGTSGTNTGELFF. The CDR3 DNA follows: TGTGCCAGCAGTTTGGGGACTAGCGGGACGAACACCGGGGAGCTGTTTTTT. The chain carries TRBV6-8 and TRBJ2-2, with TRBD2 identical over 13 bases. The CDR3 is 17 residues long. Germline CDR1 and CDR2: MNHGY and SAAAGT. The trim removed 4 bases at V and 0 bases at J, leaving 2 bases unmatched.

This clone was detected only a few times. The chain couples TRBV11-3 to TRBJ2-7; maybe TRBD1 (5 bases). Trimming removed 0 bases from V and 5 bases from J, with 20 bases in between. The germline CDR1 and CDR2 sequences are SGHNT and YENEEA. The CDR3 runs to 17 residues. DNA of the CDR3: TGTGCCAGCAGCTTAGACCCTAGGCAGGGAATAGTGAACGAGCAGTACTTC. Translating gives CASSLDPRQGIVNEQYF.

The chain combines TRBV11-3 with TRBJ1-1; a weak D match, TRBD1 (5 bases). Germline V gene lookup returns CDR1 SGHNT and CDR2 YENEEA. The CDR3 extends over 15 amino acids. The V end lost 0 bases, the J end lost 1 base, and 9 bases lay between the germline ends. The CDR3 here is CASSLEGVQNTEAFF. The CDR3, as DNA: TGTGCCAGCAGCTTAGAGGGGGTACAGAACACTGAAGCTTTCTTT.

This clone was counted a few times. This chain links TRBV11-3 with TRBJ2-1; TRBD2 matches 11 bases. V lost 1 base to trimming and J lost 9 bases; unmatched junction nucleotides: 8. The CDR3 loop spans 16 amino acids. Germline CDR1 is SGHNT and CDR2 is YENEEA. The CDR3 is CASSLVSGRAGGEQFF. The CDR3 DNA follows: TGTGCCAGCAGCTTAGTTAGCGGGAGGGCAGGGGGTGAGCAGTTCTTC.

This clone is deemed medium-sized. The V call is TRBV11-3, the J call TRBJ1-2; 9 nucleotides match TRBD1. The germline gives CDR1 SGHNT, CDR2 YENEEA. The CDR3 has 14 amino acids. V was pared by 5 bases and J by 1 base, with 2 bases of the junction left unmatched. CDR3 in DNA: TGTGCCAGCAGCCCGGGACAGGGTAACTATGGCTACACCTTC. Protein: CASSPGQGNYGYTF. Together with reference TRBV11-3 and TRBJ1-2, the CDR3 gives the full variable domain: EAGVVQSPRYKIIEKKQPVAFWCNPISGHNTLYWYLQNLGQGPELLIRYENEEAVDDSQLPKDRFSAERLKGVDSTLKIQPAELGDSAVYLCASSPGQGNYGYTFGSGTRLTVV.

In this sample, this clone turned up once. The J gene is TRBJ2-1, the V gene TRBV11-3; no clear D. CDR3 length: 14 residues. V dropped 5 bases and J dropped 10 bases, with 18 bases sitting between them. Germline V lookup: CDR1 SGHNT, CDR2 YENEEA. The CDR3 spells CASSQAVDRIEQFF. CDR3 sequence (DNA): TGTGCCAGCAGCCAGGCCGTGGATCGGATCGAGCAGTTCTTC.

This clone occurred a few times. The CDR3 DNA is TGTGCCAGCAGGCGGGGCAGGGAGAACACCGGGGAGCTGTTTTTT. It encodes CASRRGRENTGELFF. This rearrangement joins TRBV6-8 to TRBJ2-2; D might be TRBD2 (6 bases). Trimming took 6 bases from V and 1 from J, leaving 12 bases between them. Germline V lookup: CDR1 MNHGY, CDR2 SAAAGT. This CDR3 is built from 15 residues.

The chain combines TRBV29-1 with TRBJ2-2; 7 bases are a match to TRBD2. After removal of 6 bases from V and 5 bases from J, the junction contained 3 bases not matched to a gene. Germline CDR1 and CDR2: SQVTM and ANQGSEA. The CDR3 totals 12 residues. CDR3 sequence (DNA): TGCAGCGTCCGGGGGGTAACCGGGGAGCTGTTTTTT. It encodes CSVRGVTGELFF.

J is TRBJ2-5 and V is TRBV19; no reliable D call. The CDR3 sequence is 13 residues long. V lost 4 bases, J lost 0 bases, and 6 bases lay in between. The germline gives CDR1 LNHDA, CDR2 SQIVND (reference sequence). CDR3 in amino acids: CASSRNNQETQYF. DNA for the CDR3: TGTGCCAGTAGTAGGAACAACCAAGAGACCCAGTACTTC.

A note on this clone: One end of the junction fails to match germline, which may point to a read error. CDR3 DNA sequence: TGTGCCAATAGTATTCATGGGGAGCAGTACTTC. The encoded protein is CANSIHGEQYF. The genes are TRBV19 and TRBJ2-7; no reliable D call. Germline assignment: CDR1 LNHDA and CDR2 SQIVND (reference sequence). This CDR3 spans 11 amino acids.

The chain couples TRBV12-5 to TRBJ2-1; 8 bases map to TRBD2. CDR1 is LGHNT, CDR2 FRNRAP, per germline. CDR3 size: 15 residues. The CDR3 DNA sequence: TGTGCCAGCCGGGGGGGAGTGAGCTCCTACAATGAGCAGTTCTTC. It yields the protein CASRGGVSSYNEQFF.

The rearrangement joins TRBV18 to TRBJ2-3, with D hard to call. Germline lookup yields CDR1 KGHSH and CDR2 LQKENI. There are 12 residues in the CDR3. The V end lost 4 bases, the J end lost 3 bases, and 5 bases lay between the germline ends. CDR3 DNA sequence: TGTGCCAGCTCACAGGGTACAGATACGCAGTATTTT. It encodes CASSQGTDTQYF. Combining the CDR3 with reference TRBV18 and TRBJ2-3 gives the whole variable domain NAGVMQNPRHLVRRRGQEARLRCSPMKGHSHVYWYRQLPEEGLKFMVYLQKENIIDESGMPKERFSAEFPKEGPSILRIQQVVRGDSAAYFCASSQGTDTQYFGPGTRLTVL.

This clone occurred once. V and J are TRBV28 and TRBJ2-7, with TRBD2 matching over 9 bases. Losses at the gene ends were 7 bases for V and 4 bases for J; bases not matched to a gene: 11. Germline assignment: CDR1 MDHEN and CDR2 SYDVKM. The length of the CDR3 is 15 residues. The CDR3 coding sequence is TGTGCCAGCACTAAACCGGCGACTAGCGGTTACGAGCAGTACTTC. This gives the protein CASTKPATSGYEQYF.

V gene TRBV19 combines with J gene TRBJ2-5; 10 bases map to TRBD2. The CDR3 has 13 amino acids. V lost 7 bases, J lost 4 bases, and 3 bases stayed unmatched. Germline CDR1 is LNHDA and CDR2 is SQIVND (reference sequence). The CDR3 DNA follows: TGTGCCAGTACTAGCGGGAGAGTAGAGACCCAGTACTTC. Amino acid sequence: CASTSGRVETQYF.

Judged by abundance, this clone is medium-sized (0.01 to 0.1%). As DNA, the CDR3 is TGCGCCAGCAGCCAAGGCCCCGGGACAGCCCAAGAGACCCAGTACTTC. It codes for CASSQGPGTAQETQYF. The chain has TRBV1 and TRBJ2-5; the D call TRBD1 from the table was never checked on the DNA. TRBV1 has pseudogene status. The CDR3 extends over 16 amino acids.

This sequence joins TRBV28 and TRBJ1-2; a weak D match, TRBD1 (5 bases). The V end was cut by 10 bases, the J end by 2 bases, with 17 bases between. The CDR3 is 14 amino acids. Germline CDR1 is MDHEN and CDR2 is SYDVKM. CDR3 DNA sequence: TGTGCCACCCAAAGGGACGGCCTAAACTATGGCTACACCTTC. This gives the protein CATQRDGLNYGYTF.

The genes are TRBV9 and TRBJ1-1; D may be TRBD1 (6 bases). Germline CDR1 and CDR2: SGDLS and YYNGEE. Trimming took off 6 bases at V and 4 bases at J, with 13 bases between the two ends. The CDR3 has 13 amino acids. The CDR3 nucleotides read TGTGCCAGCAACCTCAGGGGAGGCACTGAAGCTTTCTTT. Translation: CASNLRGGTEAFF. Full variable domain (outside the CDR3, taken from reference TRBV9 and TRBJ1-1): DSGVTQTPKHLITATGQRVTLRCSPRSGDLSVYWYQQSLDQGLQFLIQYYNGEERAKGNILERFSAQQFPDLHSELNLSSLELGDSALYFCASNLRGGTEAFFGQGTRLTVV.

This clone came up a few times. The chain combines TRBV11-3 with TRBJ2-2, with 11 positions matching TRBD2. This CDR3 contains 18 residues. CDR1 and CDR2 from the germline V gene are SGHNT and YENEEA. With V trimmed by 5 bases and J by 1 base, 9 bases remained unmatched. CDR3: CASSNQGGLAGNTGELFF. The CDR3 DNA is TGTGCCAGCAGCAACCAAGGCGGACTAGCGGGGAACACCGGGGAGCTGTTTTTT.

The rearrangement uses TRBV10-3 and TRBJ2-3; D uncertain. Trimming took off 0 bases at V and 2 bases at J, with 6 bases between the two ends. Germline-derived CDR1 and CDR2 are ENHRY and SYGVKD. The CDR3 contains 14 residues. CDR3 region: CAISESATTDTQYF. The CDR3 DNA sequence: TGTGCCATCAGTGAGTCGGCCACCACAGATACGCAGTATTTT.

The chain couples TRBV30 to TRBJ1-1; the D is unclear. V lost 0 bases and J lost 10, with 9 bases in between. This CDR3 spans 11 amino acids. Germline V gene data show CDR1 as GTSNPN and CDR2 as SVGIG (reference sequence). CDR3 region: CAWSVRGAAFF. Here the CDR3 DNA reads TGTGCCTGGAGTGTACGGGGAGCAGCTTTCTTT.